This paragraph covers one T cell receptor beta chain sequence. The table lists this clone with a few counts. Which antigen it targets is not known. Per-nucleotide qualities are absent, and no much larger clonotype sits a single base away. The CDR3 sequence holds 17 residues, the cysteine and phenylalanine included. The retained sequence is limited to the CDR3, 51 bases, with the frame set at the first base. CDR1 is given as SGHRS and CDR2 as YFSETQ, both from the germline V gene. The V end loses 1 base and the J end loses 0 bases, and a stretch of 13 bases separates them. The data derive from a study of cytomegalovirus exposure and HLA in healthy donors (dated by TCRdb to 2016 to 2017). For context, the study as a whole: In an earlier analysis of about 560 of the donors, around 290 Gb of sequence data and just under 120 million unique TCR beta sequences from 150 million to 200 million T cells were reported. In addition to the first cohort of 666 subjects, a separate validation cohort of under 150 different subjects was used. Among a few hundred genotyped donors of the cohort, an average of 235,054 unique TCR beta nucleotide sequences were sequenced per donor, roughly 20% of them non-productive. Roughly 5 DR-DQ haplotypes were handled as single units for association and clustering, since linkage in the cohort was strong. In an earlier analysis of a few hundred of the donors, high-throughput TCR beta sequencing was used to judge whether each TCR beta V gene segment behaved as functional or pseudogenic. Both class I and class II loci were covered by HLA typing, at four-digit resolution. Roughly 300 gigabases of sequencing data and approximately 93 million unique TCR sequences were included in an early release covering roughly 600 HLA-typed donors. The genetic ancestry cluster associated with self-reported Caucasian donors included 70% to 85% of the roughly 390 genotyped donors. The study aimed to test whether cataloging public T cell receptors could reveal signatures of past pathogen exposure. In the later analysis, no new phenotypic data were used to find candidate immune exposures; instead, reliance was placed on TCR beta sequences and their occurrence across donors. Typing coverage varied by locus: about 620-630 donors for A, B, C, DRB1 and DQB1; approximately 560 for DQA1; about 600 for DPA1; around 450 for DPB1. To predict cytomegalovirus infection status, the study brought together high-throughput TCR immunosequencing, statistical association of individual TCRs with disease status, and machine learning. Every discovery cohort repertoire had been produced on one sequencing platform. To study patterns of TCR occurrence, a later analysis re-analyzed previously published TCR beta repertoires from hundreds of donors and added high-resolution HLA genotyping. In a later genetic analysis, genome-wide SNP genotypes for about 55% of the 666 donors were used, and that subset was treated as a discovery cohort. Donor age, sex, ethnicity and CMV serostatus were collected together with the repertoire data. The study used immunosequencing to profile the T cell repertoires of more than 650 subjects and linked those repertoires to cytomegalovirus serostatus.

What the study reported, not specific to this receptor: The earlier analysis of fewer than 750 of the donors excluded approximately 17 rarely observed V segments, including chromosome 9 orphons, because counts were too low. It was suggested by the authors that the approach could potentially be generalized to other disease states and immunological phenotypes. Linkage disequilibrium might explain the correlated functional status among segregating V segments, but an unknown experimental factor could not be excluded. According to a later analysis, TCR association rates differed among HLA loci, with DRB1 alleles showing the most associated TCRs and HLA-C alleles showing the fewest. In this cohort, only TCR beta chains were sequenced, and detectable features were limited by the absence of alpha or paired-chain data. In vitro tests confirmed that a few of the cytomegalovirus-associated TCR beta chains recognize cytomegalovirus antigens. Several of the top co-occurrence clusters appeared to be linked to parvovirus B19, influenza, CMV and Epstein-Barr virus, according to a later analysis. Assigning TCR associations to individual alleles was difficult when HLA alleles, especially DR and DQ, strongly co-occurred. A further reported finding was that TCR beta sequences accurately predicted the HLA-A and HLA-B alleles for most subjects in the first cohort. According to a later analysis, most CMV-associated TCR beta chains appeared to be HLA-restricted, and the HLA associations seemed to be driven largely by CMV exposure. In a later analysis, HLA-associated TCR beta chains showed more clonal expansion and lower generation probabilities than non-associated chains that were equally common. An earlier analysis of approximately 500 of the donors showed that most TCR beta V segments appeared in productive rearrangements either about 87% or about 30% of the time, which broadly matched IMGT annotations. In the study, about 150 TCR beta chains were listed as associated with cytomegalovirus. A cluster of highly shared sequence variants was judged likely to be a technical artifact of the sequencing pipeline. Compared with the roughly 700-donor mean, donors in an Asian-associated ancestry cluster had fewer N-insertions in productive TCRs, according to a later genetic analysis. Specific HLA alleles were associated with 16,951 TCR beta sequences at a false discovery rate of 0.05 in a later analysis. HLA typing was unavailable for some donors at each locus, so association tests used only the typed subset. Immune exposure information for the cohort was limited to CMV serostatus. Presence/absence analyses assumed roughly uniform sequencing depth across donors, an assumption that may not hold. In both the original and validation cohorts, the classifier was reported to diagnose cytomegalovirus status with high specificity and sensitivity. Most TCR sequences were observed very rarely across donors, whereas some public TCRs were present in many individuals. An association between a missense DCLRE1C variant and V-gene and J-gene trimming of TCR beta chains was found in a later genetic analysis and replicated in an independent cohort. Some IMGT-functional V segments, including TRBV6-2 and TRBV6-3, could not be distinguished by the 87-base-pair reads and were therefore excluded.

Library creation used the immunoSEQ multiplex PCR assay. A mixture of 60 forward primers for TCR Vbeta segments and 13 reverse primers for TCR Jbeta segments was used in the multiplex PCR. Amplification of the CDR3 region of rearranged TCR beta genes was performed with a multiplex PCR assay on genomic DNA. Amplified TCR beta libraries were sequenced as 87-base-pair reads on the Illumina HiSeq System. The study's processing was this. A later analysis tallied roughly 76 million unique TCR beta chains across the 600 to 700 repertoires, and approximately 9.9 million of those chains were shared by two or more donors. Raw reads were error-corrected and collapsed into unique sequences with a nearest-neighbor algorithm that merged closely related sequences to remove PCR and sequencing errors. To assign V, D and J gene segments, CDR3 sequences were aligned to IMGT reference sequences. For a sequence to be retained, at least a six-nucleotide match to both a V gene segment and a J gene segment was required. Rearrangements were called productive when the CDR3 lacked stop codons and stayed in frame with V and J; all others were non-productive. CDR3 was defined according to IMGT convention as the region running from the second conserved V-encoded cysteine to the conserved J-encoded phenylalanine. The earlier analysis of about 610 of the donors excluded sequences that lacked an unambiguous match to a single V gene segment. In an earlier analysis of roughly 600 of the donors, a V segment was called functional when productive rearrangements were above 56.7%, and segregating when the standard deviation between donors exceeded 5%. A statistical classification framework was built for diagnosing cytomegalovirus status from the catalog of TCR beta chain sequences. V and J gene assignment, in a later analysis, came from comparing TCR nucleotide sequences with IMGT/GENE-DB human TR gene sequences. In a later analysis, CDR3 sequences and most-parsimonious VDJ recombination scenarios were assigned using the TCRdist pipeline. A later analysis defined each TCR beta chain by its CDR3 amino acid sequence plus V-gene family, and excluded reads lacking a unique V-gene family. In a later analysis, several hundred highly shared, low-generation-probability nucleotide sequences were removed to address suspected cross-contamination and a sequencing artifact. A later analysis calculated a clonal expansion index for each public chain from normalized within-repertoire ranks of inferred template counts. Generation probabilities in a later analysis came from a VDJ recombination model fitted to out-of-frame rearrangements, and those results were checked against IGoR. A later analysis scored TCR-TCR, TCR-HLA and TCR-CMV co-occurrence with hypergeometric tests, applying a repertoire-size bias correction to TCR pairs. To estimate false discovery rates, a later analysis permuted the HLA or CMV assignments 20 times. In a later analysis, co-occurring TCRs were grouped with DBSCAN, and TCRdist sequence similarity was added when clustering was performed within HLA-allele-positive subsets. Repertoires with fewer than 30,000 or more than 120,000 public chains, plus five repertoires with anomalous nucleotide sharing, were excluded from co-occurrence clustering. TCRdb retrieved this table from immuneACCESS and kept in-frame rearrangements only. Not all clones are present; in checked studies, unresolved V genes account for under half, and no reason is known for the remainder. V, J and clone size reflect that table, while D and trimming were determined from the DNA. The sample contains over 80,000 clones, 55% to 75% of them found a single time. Approximately 15% of the sample rests with the top ten.

The cohort was made up of approximately 670 healthy bone marrow donors. All cohort members were sampled while nominally healthy, although unrecorded immune exposures were likely present. The donor was CMV seropositive and belonged to the group of 270 or so seropositive cohort members. Every donor gave a peripheral blood sample, and the peripheral blood mononuclear cells from that sample were used for TCR beta sequencing. Genomic DNA extraction from the blood cell samples was performed with the Qiagen DNeasy Blood Extraction Kit. The chain is assembled from TRBV5-1 and TRBJ1-4, with the identity of the D gene unclear. This clonotype was obtained from a young woman in good health and CMV-seropositive. The source material was PBMCs. The nucleotide sequence reads TGCGCCAGCAGCTTGCGCGCAGCAGGTTCAACTAATGAAAAACTGTTTTTT. Translated, this is CASSLRAAGSTNEKLFF.